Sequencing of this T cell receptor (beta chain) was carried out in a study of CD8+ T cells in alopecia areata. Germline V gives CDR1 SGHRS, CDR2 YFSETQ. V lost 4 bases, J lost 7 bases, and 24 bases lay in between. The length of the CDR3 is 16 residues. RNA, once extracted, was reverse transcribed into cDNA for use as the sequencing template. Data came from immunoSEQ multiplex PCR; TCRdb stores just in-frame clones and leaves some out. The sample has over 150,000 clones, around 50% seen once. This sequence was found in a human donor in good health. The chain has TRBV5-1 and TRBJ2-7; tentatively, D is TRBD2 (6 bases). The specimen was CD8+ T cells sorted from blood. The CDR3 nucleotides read TGCGCCAGCAGCCTTCACCCCGGGACTTCTCGTTTGGAGCAGTACTTC. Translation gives CASSLHPGTSRLEQYF.